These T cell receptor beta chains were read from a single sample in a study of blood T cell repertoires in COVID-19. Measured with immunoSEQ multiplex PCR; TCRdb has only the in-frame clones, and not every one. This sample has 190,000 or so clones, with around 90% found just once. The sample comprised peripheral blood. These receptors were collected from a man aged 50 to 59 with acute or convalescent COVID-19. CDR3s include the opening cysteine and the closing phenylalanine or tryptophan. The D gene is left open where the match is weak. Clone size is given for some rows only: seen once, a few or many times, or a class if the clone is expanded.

CASSLGGNTEAFF | TGTGCCAGCAGTTTGGGGGGTAACACTGAAGCTTTCTTT | TRBJ1-1 | NA | NA | TRBV12-3/TRBV12-4
CASSEGAVRGRTTDTQYF | TGTGCCAGCAGCGAGGGGGCCGTTAGGGGACGGACCACAGATACGCAGTATTTT | TRBJ2-3 | once | TRBD1 | TRBV9
CASSPDPAGALGELFF | TGTGCCAGCAGCCCCGACCCAGCGGGGGCTCTCGGGGAGCTGTTTTTT | TRBJ2-2 | NA | TRBD2 | TRBV4-2
CASSVTDRGATGELFF | TGTGCCAGCAGCGTAACGGACAGGGGTGCAACCGGGGAGCTGTTTTTT | TRBJ2-2 | NA | TRBD1 | TRBV9
CASRESGYSYEQYF | TGTGCCAGCAGGGAGAGCGGGTACTCCTACGAGCAGTACTTC | TRBJ2-7 | NA | NA | TRBV6-5
CASSQLTGNHEQFF | TGTGCCAGCAGCCAATTGACAGGCAACCATGAGCAGTTCTTC | TRBJ2-1 | NA | NA | TRBV3-1/TRBV3-2
CASRNGQAGNTIYF | TGTGCCAGCAGAAACGGACAGGCTGGAAACACCATATATTTT | TRBJ1-3 | NA | TRBD1 | TRBV27
CASTGQSTEAFF | TGTGCCAGCACGGGACAGAGCACTGAAGCTTTCTTT | TRBJ1-1 | NA | TRBD1 | TRBV18
CASSGDNLPAEQFF | TGTGCCAGCAGTGGGGACAACCTACCGGCTGAGCAGTTCTTC | TRBJ2-1 | NA | NA | TRBV2
CASSQAFEQYF | TGTGCCAGCAGCCAAGCCTTCGAGCAGTACTTC | TRBJ2-7 | NA | NA | TRBV3-1/TRBV3-2
CASSPRDSMNTEAFF | TGTGCCAGCTCACCAAGGGACTCCATGAACACTGAAGCTTTCTTT | TRBJ1-1 | NA | NA | TRBV18
CAWSRKQGDPDTQYF | TGTGCCTGGAGCAGAAAACAGGGGGATCCAGATACGCAGTATTTT | TRBJ2-3 | once | TRBD1 | TRBV30
CASSKPAPWAGGIGNEQFF | NA | TRBJ2-1 | few | NA | TRBV21-1
CASSQEMGRITEAFF | TGTGCCAGCAGCCAAGAAATGGGCCGCATCACTGAAGCTTTCTTT | TRBJ1-1 | NA | NA | TRBV4-2
CASSLSVPGNTIYF | TGTGCCAGCAGCTTAAGTGTCCCCGGGAACACCATATATTTT | TRBJ1-3 | NA | NA | TRBV11-2
CASSLRAGGLTDTQYF | TGTGCCAGCAGCTTACGAGCGGGGGGGCTAACAGATACGCAGTATTTT | TRBJ2-3 | NA | TRBD2 | TRBV7-2
CASSFARDYNEQFF | TGTGCCAGCAGCTTCGCCAGGGATTACAATGAGCAGTTCTTC | TRBJ2-1 | many | NA | TRBV11-2
CASSLTDSYNEQFF | TGTGCCAGCAGCTTAACGGACAGTTACAATGAGCAGTTCTTC | TRBJ2-1 | NA | NA | TRBV7-3
CASSDKETQYF | TGCGCCAGCAGTGATAAAGAGACCCAGTACTTC | TRBJ2-5 | NA | NA | TRBV10-2
CASSLDWASGGSTDTQYF | TGTGCCAGCAGTCTAGACTGGGCTAGCGGGGGGAGCACAGATACGCAGTATTTT | TRBJ2-3 | once | TRBD2 | TRBV5-5
CASSLALGEGTEAFF | TGTGCCAGCAGCTTGGCCTTGGGGGAGGGCACTGAAGCTTTCTTT | TRBJ1-1 | few | NA | TRBV7-9
CAWSGMTRINSPLHF | TGTGCCTGGAGTGGGATGACACGCATTAATTCACCCCTCCACTTT | TRBJ1-6 | NA | NA | TRBV30
CASSQGGRDNSPLHF | TGCGCCAGCAGCCAAGGAGGCAGGGATAATTCACCCCTCCACTTT | TRBJ1-6 | NA | NA | TRBV4-3
CASSPGTGGSYEQYF | TGTGCCAGCTCACCAGGGACAGGGGGATCCTACGAGCAGTACTTC | TRBJ2-7 | NA | TRBD1 | TRBV18
CASSFRETQYF | TGTGCCAGCAGCTTTCGGGAGACCCAGTACTTC | TRBJ2-5 | NA | NA | TRBV7-9
CASSSTAGITEAFF | TGCGCCAGCAGCTCAACGGCAGGGATTACTGAAGCTTTCTTT | TRBJ1-1 | NA | NA | TRBV5-1
CASSYSSGGGNTIYF | TGTGCCAGCAGTTACTCGTCAGGGGGAGGAAACACCATATATTTT | TRBJ1-3 | NA | TRBD1 | TRBV6-6
CASSPGTGREQFF | TGTGCCAGCAGTCCTGGGACAGGACGCGAGCAGTTCTTC | TRBJ2-1 | NA | TRBD1 | TRBV12-3/TRBV12-4
CASSTLVPGTGSYEQYF | TGTGCCAGCAGCACATTAGTACCGGGGACAGGCTCCTACGAGCAGTACTTC | TRBJ2-7 | NA | NA | TRBV21-1
CATGGGDEKLFF | TGTGCCACGGGAGGAGGGGACGAAAAACTGTTTTTT | TRBJ1-4 | NA | NA | TRBV3-1/TRBV3-2
CASSLDGDEQFF | TGTGCCAGCAGTTTAGACGGGGATGAGCAGTTCTTC | TRBJ2-1 | NA | NA | TRBV12-3/TRBV12-4
CAWSSWRGPYSGANVLTF | TGTGCCTGGAGTTCTTGGAGGGGGCCGTACTCTGGGGCCAACGTCCTGACTTTC | TRBJ2-6 | NA | NA | TRBV30
CASSVGPVSGYNEQFF | TGTGCCAGCAGCGTAGGCCCAGTCTCGGGATACAATGAGCAGTTCTTC | TRBJ2-1 | once | NA | TRBV9
CASSLYLGGRAKTDTQYF | TGTGCCAGCAGCTTATATCTTGGCGGGAGGGCCAAAACAGATACGCAGTATTTT | TRBJ2-3 | NA | TRBD2 | TRBV7-6
CASSFGGDGTEAFF | TGTGCCAGCAGTTTCGGGGGGGATGGCACTGAAGCTTTCTTT | TRBJ1-1 | NA | NA | TRBV27
CASSQEWEGRQLEQFF | TGCGCCAGCAGCCAAGAGTGGGAGGGCCGACAATTGGAGCAGTTCTTC | TRBJ2-1 | NA | TRBD2 | TRBV4-3
CASSPVWSADGEQFF | TGTGCCAGCTCACCCGTGTGGTCCGCGGATGGTGAGCAGTTCTTC | TRBJ2-1 | NA | NA | TRBV18
CASKYRGDGYTF | TGTGCCAGCAAGTACAGGGGGGATGGCTACACCTTC | TRBJ1-2 | NA | TRBD1 | TRBV2
CASSRLAGGFEQFF | TGTGCCAGCAGCCGACTAGCGGGAGGGTTCGAGCAGTTCTTC | TRBJ2-1 | NA | TRBD2 | TRBV7-9
CASRRDSYNSPLHF | TGTGCCAGCCGCCGGGACAGTTATAATTCACCCCTCCACTTT | TRBJ1-6 | NA | TRBD1 | TRBV19
CASSPQAPRDRSHGYTF | TGTGCCAGCAGTCCCCAGGCCCCCCGGGACAGGAGTCATGGCTACACCTTC | TRBJ1-2 | NA | TRBD1 | TRBV28
CASSIGGLTDTQYF | TGTGCCAGCAGTATCGGGGGGCTCACAGATACGCAGTATTTT | TRBJ2-3 | NA | NA | TRBV7-3
CSVLQGNQPQHF | TGCAGCGTACTACAGGGGAATCAGCCCCAGCATTTT | TRBJ1-5 | NA | TRBD1 | TRBV29-1
CASRDRGGQPQHF | TGTGCCAGCAGGGACAGGGGAGGTCAGCCCCAGCATTTT | TRBJ1-5 | once | TRBD1 | TRBV12-3/TRBV12-4
CASSVASGGPTDTQYF | TGTGCCAGCAGCGTAGCTAGCGGGGGGCCCACAGATACGCAGTATTTT | TRBJ2-3 | NA | TRBD2 | TRBV9
CASSQGLRGSKAGELFF | TGTGCCAGCAGCCAAGGCTTACGAGGGTCAAAGGCCGGGGAGCTGTTTTTT | TRBJ2-2 | once | NA | TRBV3-1/TRBV3-2
CASSLMGLMNTEAFF | TGTGCCAGCAGCTTAATGGGACTCATGAACACTGAAGCTTTCTTT | TRBJ1-1 | NA | NA | TRBV11-2
CASSPWTSGSYEQFF | TGTGCCAGCAGTCCGTGGACTAGCGGGAGTTATGAGCAGTTCTTC | TRBJ2-1 | NA | TRBD2 | TRBV7-2
CASSQGVGGNNSPLHF | TGTGCCAGCAGCCAAGGAGTCGGCGGGAACAATTCACCCCTCCACTTT | TRBJ1-6 | NA | NA | TRBV4-2
CASSRKVTGSSYNSPLHF | TGTGCCAGCAGCCGGAAAGTGACAGGGAGCTCCTATAATTCACCCCTCCACTTT | TRBJ1-6 | once | TRBD1 | TRBV7-8
CASSLDGGGAGEQFF | TGCGCCAGCAGCTTGGACGGCGGGGGGGCCGGTGAGCAGTTCTTC | TRBJ2-1 | NA | TRBD2 | TRBV5-1
CASSERRGPQHF | TGTGCCAGCAGTGAACGGCGGGGCCCCCAGCATTTT | TRBJ1-5 | NA | NA | TRBV2
CASSVNSGRNEQFF | TGTGCCAGCAGCGTTAATAGCGGGAGAAATGAGCAGTTCTTC | TRBJ2-1 | NA | TRBD2 | TRBV5-6
CASSDLDSYEQYF | TGTGCCAGCAGTGATCTTGATAGCTACGAGCAGTACTTC | TRBJ2-7 | NA | NA | TRBV25-1
CASSVSGGVSYNEQFF | TGTGCCAGCAGCGTATCCGGGGGGGTCTCCTACAATGAGCAGTTCTTC | TRBJ2-1 | NA | TRBD2 | TRBV9
CASSYQAGPFYEQYF | TGTGCCAGCAGCTACCAGGCAGGGCCCTTCTACGAGCAGTACTTC | TRBJ2-7 | NA | NA | TRBV13
CASSYDRAGNTIYF | TGTGCCAGCAGTTACGACAGGGCTGGAAACACCATATATTTT | TRBJ1-3 | NA | TRBD1 | TRBV7-8